The 13 T cell receptor beta chains below were found in one sample sequenced in a study of response to subunit inactivated influenza vaccine. TCRdb re-derived calls from the RT-PCR reads in MiXCR, one entry per CDR3 protein. This table holds around 530,000 distinct CDR3 sequences, 15% to 20% found once. Sequenced material: CD4+ T cells sorted from PBMCs, taken around 25 months after vaccination. The receptor set was obtained from a man in his fifties or sixties who received an inactivated influenza vaccine.

The genes are TRBV20-1 and TRBJ2-7; 7 bases are shared with TRBD1. V shed 7 bases and J 6 bases; nucleotides not matched to a gene: 15. This CDR3 is 14 amino acids long. CDR1 is DFQATT and CDR2 is SNEGSKA in the germline V gene (reference sequence). CDR3 loop: CSGTPGQSVSEQYF. In DNA, the CDR3 is TGCAGTGGGACACCGGGACAGTCGGTTTCCGAGCAGTACTTC.

The chain couples TRBV7-2 to TRBJ2-1; 7 bases line up with TRBD2. Germline CDR1 reads SGHTA; CDR2 reads FQGNSA. The V segment lost 2 bases and the J segment 8 bases; nucleotides outside the gene matches: 9. The CDR3 runs to 15 residues. The chain's CDR3 is CASSLPRGSTHEQFF. The DNA for the CDR3 is TGTGCCAGCAGCTTACCGCGCGGGAGTACGCATGAGCAGTTCTTC.

The J gene is TRBJ2-7, the V gene TRBV5-1, with TRBD2 identical over 7 bases. This CDR3 is built from 14 residues. V shed 3 bases, J shed 5 bases, and the junction held 8 bases outside the gene matches. Germline lookup yields CDR1 SGHRS and CDR2 YFSETQ. The CDR3 DNA sequence: TGCGCCAGCAGCTCCTTGACTAGCTACCACGAGCAGTACTTC. Its translation is CASSSLTSYHEQYF.

In its sample, this clonotype was seen a few times. The rearrangement joins TRBV20-1 to TRBJ2-3; perhaps TRBD2 as D (6 bases). Germline loops: CDR1 DFQATT, CDR2 SNEGSKA (reference sequence). The length of the CDR3 is 12 residues. The ends were cut back, 0 bases at V and 6 bases at J, with 7 bases in the middle. CDR3 sequence: CSARDGGDTQYF. The CDR3, as DNA: TGCAGTGCTAGAGATGGGGGGGATACGCAGTATTTT.

This clonotype showed up many times. The V and J genes are TRBV5-1 and TRBJ2-1, with D possibly being TRBD2 (5 bases). V dropped 8 bases and J dropped 10 bases, with 25 bases sitting between them. This CDR3 is 15 amino acids long. CDR1 is SGHRS, CDR2 YFSETQ, per germline. The CDR3 nucleotides read TGCGCCAGTAACCCGAAGGACTCTCCCCGGAGCGAGCAGTTCTTC. Residues: CASNPKDSPRSEQFF.

This clonotype was observed a few times. The chain is built from TRBV24-1 and TRBJ2-1; 10 nucleotides align to TRBD2. CDR3 length equals 14 residues. Trimming removed 5 bases from V and 10 bases from J; junction bases left unmatched: 7. Germline V gives CDR1 KGHDR, CDR2 SFDVKD. As DNA, the CDR3 is TGTGCCACCAGTGTCTCTAGCGGGAGTGGCGAGCAGTTCTTC. Protein product: CATSVSSGSGEQFF.

This rearrangement joins TRBV20-1 to TRBJ2-7; perhaps TRBD2 as D (6 bases). This CDR3 has 14 residues. Germline values: CDR1 DFQATT, CDR2 SNEGSKA (reference sequence). V was clipped by 3 bases and J by 4 bases, with 16 bases between them. The CDR3 nucleotides read TGCAGTGCTAGGGGACCGGGACTGAAATACGAGCAGTACTTC. It translates to CSARGPGLKYEQYF.

In this sample, this clonotype turned up a few times. This chain uses TRBV7-2 with TRBJ2-3; D call uncertain. Germline CDR1 reads SGHTA; CDR2 reads FQGNSA. This CDR3 has 13 amino acids. Trimming took 5 bases from V and 8 from J, leaving 14 bases between them. CDR3 residues: CASSDSIASTQYF. The CDR3 bases are TGTGCCAGCAGCGACTCGATCGCTAGTACGCAGTATTTT. The complete variable domain, with remaining parts taken from reference TRBV7-2 and TRBJ2-3, reads GAGVSQSPSNKVTEKGKDVELRCDPISGHTALYWYRQSLGQGLEFLIYFQGNSAPDKSGLPSDRFSAERTGGSVSTLTIQRTQQEDSAVYLCASSDSIASTQYFGPGTRLTVL.

This clonotype was counted between two and nine times. V usage is TRBV12-3 or TRBV12-4 and J usage is TRBJ2-5, with D tentatively TRBD2 (5 bases). Trimming shortened V by 6 bases and J by 5 bases, and 16 bases separated the two germline ends. The CDR3 extends over 14 amino acids. CDR3 DNA: TGTGCCAGCAGCGATTGGGCTAGCAGGGAGACCCAGTACTTC. Its translation is CASSDWASRETQYF.

This chain uses TRBV2 with TRBJ2-3; 8 bases map to TRBD1. In germline, CDR1 is SNHLY, CDR2 FYNNEI. This CDR3 spans 14 amino acids. V was clipped by 5 bases and J by 5 bases; unmatched bases: 6. CDR3 nucleotides: TGTGCCAGCAGTATACAGGGGGAGCAAGATACGCAGTATTTT. Its translation: CASSIQGEQDTQYF.

This clonotype was detected a few times. The chain employs TRBV2 and TRBJ1-2; no clear D gene. Trimming left V 0 bases short and J 7 bases short, with 12 bases between. CDR3 length equals 14 residues. CDR1 is SNHLY and CDR2 is FYNNEI in the germline V gene. The chain's CDR3 is CASSEARRAFGYTF. For the CDR3, the DNA is TGTGCCAGCAGTGAAGCGCGTAGGGCCTTTGGCTACACCTTC. Supplemented by reference TRBV2 and TRBJ1-2, the full variable domain reads EPEVTQTPSHQVTQMGQEVILRCVPISNHLYFYWYRQILGQKVEFLVSFYNNEISEKSEIFDDQFSVERPDGSNFTLKIRSTKLEDSAMYFCASSEARRAFGYTFGSGTRLTVV.

This clonotype was observed a handful of times. The rearrangement links TRBV28 to TRBJ1-5; 8 bases match TRBD1. After removal of 3 bases from V and 6 bases from J, the junction contained 7 bases not matched to a gene. This CDR3 contains 15 residues. Germline CDR1 is MDHEN and CDR2 is SYDVKM. The CDR3 region is CASSFPQGGFQPQHF. The CDR3, as DNA: TGTGCCAGCAGTTTCCCACAGGGGGGTTTTCAGCCCCAGCATTTT.

This clonotype was observed a handful of times. The chain couples TRBV7-2 to TRBJ1-2; 9 bases fit TRBD1. Germline V gene lookup returns CDR1 SGHTA and CDR2 FQGNSA. CDR3 size: 15 residues. V lost 5 bases, J lost 7 bases, and 11 bases stayed unmatched. The CDR3 bases are TGTGCCAGCAGCCCCGCCACAGGGGGCTTTGGTGGCTACACCTTC. It codes for CASSPATGGFGGYTF.